The 30 T cell receptor beta chains below were found in one sample sequenced in a study of T-cell reconstitution after alpha-beta-depleted transplantation in children. Unique molecular identifiers were incorporated into the prepared TCRbeta library. TCRdb analysed the PCR reads with MiXCR anew, one entry per CDR3 protein. The sample consists of roughly 500,000 distinct CDR3 sequences, approximately 32% of them appearing once. Sequencing was performed on PBMCs from the stem cell graft donor, taken from the stem cell graft. Source of these receptors: a human donor who donated a stem cell graft to a child with aplastic anemia.

This clonotype appeared a few times. This rearrangement joins TRBV29-1 to TRBJ1-2; no firm D call. The germline V and J ends were trimmed by 1 base and 8 bases, with 17 bases remaining between them. The length of the CDR3 is 14 residues. Germline loops: CDR1 SQVTM, CDR2 ANQGSEA. The chain's CDR3 is CSVEAKPGGVGYTF. CDR3 coding DNA: TGCAGCGTTGAAGCTAAGCCGGGTGGGGTAGGCTACACCTTC. Complete variable domain (other parts from reference TRBV29-1 and TRBJ1-2): SAVISQKPSRDICQRGTSLTIQCQVDSQVTMMFWYRQQPGQSLTLIATANQGSEATYESGFVIDKFPISRPNLTFSTLTVSNMSPEDSSIYLCSVEAKPGGVGYTFGSGTRLTVV.

The chain recombines TRBV30 with TRBJ2-7, with D tentatively TRBD1 (6 bases). Germline values: CDR1 GTSNPN, CDR2 SVGIG (reference sequence). The CDR3 length is 13 residues. Trimming left V 5 bases short and J 3 bases short, with 14 bases between. The CDR3 nucleotides read TGTGCCTGGGCTTATGGACAGAACTACGAGCAGTACTTC. Translated, it gives CAWAYGQNYEQYF.

This chain links TRBV6-1 with TRBJ2-5; TRBD1 or TRBD2 may be the D gene (5 bases each). The CDR3 has 13 residues. Per the germline V gene, CDR1 is MNHNS and CDR2 is SASEGT. Between the trimmed V and J ends, which lost 7 bases and 4 bases, there was a span of 13 bases. The DNA for the CDR3 is TGTGCCAGCAAAGCCCCAGGGAGAGAGACCCAGTACTTC. Protein product: CASKAPGRETQYF.

This clonotype appeared a few times. In nucleotides, the CDR3 is TGTGCCAGCAGGCAGACAGGGGGCGGGAGCACAGATACGCAGTATTTT. Amino acid sequence: CASRQTGGGSTDTQYF. The rearrangement uses TRBV12-3 or TRBV12-4 and TRBJ2-3, with 10 bases lining up with TRBD1. CDR3 length equals 16 residues. The V and J ends lost 6 bases and 0 bases, in that order; junction bases with no gene match: 6.

The V gene is TRBV7-9, the J gene TRBJ1-5; TRBD1 aligns across 7 bases. With 1 base clipped from V and 6 bases from J, the junction kept 6 bases outside the gene matches. The CDR3 extends over 15 amino acids. Germline loops: CDR1 SEHNR, CDR2 FQNEAQ (reference sequence). CDR3 protein: CASSLGDSARQPQHF. The CDR3 DNA reads TGTGCCAGCAGCTTAGGGGACAGCGCACGTCAGCCCCAGCATTTT.

The chain combines TRBV6-6 with TRBJ1-5; D might be TRBD1 (5 bases). The V end was cut by 8 bases, the J end by 7 bases, with 9 bases between. The CDR3 consists of 11 residues. The V gene's germline CDR1 is MNHNY and CDR2 SVGAGI (reference sequence). The CDR3 nucleotides read TGTGCCAGCGGCGGGGGGCAGCCCCAGCATTTT. It yields the protein CASGGGQPQHF.

This sequence joins TRBV20-1 and TRBJ2-5, with TRBD2 identical over 11 bases. The J segment lost 4 bases and the V segment lost 1 base, leaving 5 bases of the junction unmatched. Germline loops: CDR1 DFQATT, CDR2 SNEGSKA (reference sequence). The CDR3 loop spans 15 amino acids. For the CDR3, the DNA is TGCAGTGCTAGAGCCTCAGGACTAGCGGGAGAGACCCAGTACTTC. Its translation is CSARASGLAGETQYF.

The V call is TRBV11-2, the J call TRBJ2-3; 8 bases agree with TRBD2. There are 15 residues in the CDR3. J gave up 6 bases and V 6 bases, and 11 bases lay outside the gene matches. Germline CDR1 reads SGHAT; CDR2 reads FQNNGV. The CDR3 bases are TGTGCCAGCAGTCCGGGGGGGAGGCCACAGGATACGCAGTATTTT. Its protein is CASSPGGRPQDTQYF.

This clonotype was recorded at least ten times. The chain recombines TRBV12-3 or TRBV12-4 with TRBJ1-6; D unresolved. The CDR3 is made up of 14 amino acids. V was pared by 3 bases and J by 4 bases, with 7 bases between. The chain's CDR3 is CASSLRLYNSPLHF. CDR3 DNA: TGTGCCAGCAGTTTGCGGCTATATAATTCACCCCTCCACTTT.

This clonotype appeared a few times. The genes are TRBV10-3 and TRBJ2-7, with 9 bases aligning to TRBD1. The CDR3 contains 17 residues. Germline CDR1 reads ENHRY; CDR2 reads SYGVKD. J lost 0 bases, V lost 6 bases, and 12 bases had no gene match. In DNA form, the CDR3 reads TGTGCCATCAGGACCAGACCGGGACAGGGACCCTCCTACGAGCAGTACTTC. Its protein is CAIRTRPGQGPSYEQYF.

The J gene is TRBJ1-1, the V gene TRBV12-3 or TRBV12-4; the D is unclear. Trimming took 1 base from V and 7 from J, leaving 10 bases between them. The CDR3 consists of 13 residues. CDR3 coding DNA: TGTGCCAGCAGTTTAGAGGCGGGCCTTGAAGCTTTCTTT. Its translation is CASSLEAGLEAFF.

Only a few counts were recorded for this clonotype. Its ends do not fully match the called genes, so a read error is possible. The gene calls are TRBV12-3 or TRBV12-4 and TRBJ2-6; 9 positions match TRBD1. The CDR3 runs to 16 residues. This chain's CDR3 is CASNLQGAAGANVLTF. DNA of the CDR3: TGTGCCAGCAATTTACAGGGGGCGGCTGGGGCCAACGTCCTGACTTTC.

This rearrangement joins TRBV15 to TRBJ2-7, with 11 bases lining up with TRBD1. The CDR3 extends over 16 amino acids. Germline assignment: CDR1 LNHNV and CDR2 YYDKDF (reference sequence). Trimming removed 1 base from V and 5 bases from J; junction bases left unmatched: 7. The CDR3 sequence is CATSRARDRGRNEQYF. The DNA of the CDR3 is TGTGCCACCAGCAGAGCCCGGGACAGGGGGAGGAACGAGCAGTACTTC.

The V call is TRBV28, the J call TRBJ2-2; 7 bases are shared with TRBD1. The germline gives CDR1 MDHEN, CDR2 SYDVKM. V shed 6 bases, J shed 3 bases, and the junction held 7 bases outside the gene matches. This CDR3 region has 15 residues. The CDR3 bases are TGTGCCAGCAGACCTCTGACAGGGTACACCGGGGAGCTGTTTTTT. Residues: CASRPLTGYTGELFF.

V gene TRBV11-2 combines with J gene TRBJ2-3, with 14 bases that match TRBD2. The ends lost 5 bases at V and 3 bases at J; junction bases unmatched: 10. Germline CDR1 and CDR2: SGHAT and FQNNGV. The CDR3 loop spans 18 amino acids. The CDR3 loop is CASSTLPGTSGRTDTQYF. DNA for the CDR3: TGTGCCAGCAGCACGCTCCCCGGGACTAGCGGGAGAACAGATACGCAGTATTTT.

The chain links TRBV28 to TRBJ2-7; TRBD1 aligns across 10 bases. The CDR3 has 15 residues. Germline values: CDR1 MDHEN, CDR2 SYDVKM. The junction had 10 bases not matched to a gene; V was cut back by 6 bases and J by 5 bases. CDR3 nucleotides: TGTGCCAGCAGGGGGGACAGGGGAGGAGGCCACGAGCAGTACTTC. Its protein product is CASRGDRGGGHEQYF.

The V gene is TRBV11-3, the J gene TRBJ2-7, with D perhaps being TRBD1 or TRBD2 (5 bases each). This CDR3 spans 14 amino acids. The V end lost 4 bases, the J end lost 2 bases, and 12 bases lay between the germline ends. Germline V lookup: CDR1 SGHNT, CDR2 YENEEA. CDR3 in DNA: TGTGCCAGCAGCTCCCGGGACGGCCCCTACGAGCAGTACGTC. Protein sequence: CASSSRDGPYEQYV.

In this sample, this clonotype turned up once. The V and J genes are TRBV19 and TRBJ1-5; possible D gene TRBD1, 5 bases. Looked up from germline, CDR1 is LNHDA and CDR2 is SQIVND (reference sequence). Trimming removed 5 bases from V and 6 bases from J, with 8 bases in between. The CDR3 covers 12 residues. In DNA form, the CDR3 reads TGTGCCAGTAGTGGGGGTCTTCAGCCCCAGCATTTT. Translated: CASSGGLQPQHF.

The rearrangement links TRBV20-1 to TRBJ2-2; D is ambiguous. Trimming took 1 base from V and 2 from J, leaving 5 bases between them. The germline V gene encodes CDR1 DFQATT and CDR2 SNEGSKA (reference sequence). The CDR3 is 13 amino acids. The CDR3 nucleotides read TGCAGTGCTAGAGGCCATAACACCGGGGAGCTGTTTTTT. This sequence encodes CSARGHNTGELFF.

The J gene is TRBJ1-1, the V gene TRBV18; D call uncertain. This CDR3 contains 13 residues. Germline V gives CDR1 KGHSH, CDR2 LQKENI. Trimming removed 6 bases from V and 3 bases from J, with 11 bases in between. The CDR3 loop is CASSFQRDTEAFF. The CDR3 DNA sequence: TGTGCCAGCTCTTTTCAACGGGACACTGAAGCTTTCTTT.

This clonotype was seen more than once but under ten times. The chain joins TRBV29-1 to TRBJ1-5; TRBD1 might be the D (5 bases). Trimming left V 4 bases short and J 0 bases short, with 7 bases between. This CDR3 has 13 amino acids. From germline, CDR1 is SQVTM and CDR2 ANQGSEA. In nucleotides, the CDR3 is TGCAGCGTTGGGGGGGATAGCAATCAGCCCCAGCATTTT. It is translated as CSVGGDSNQPQHF.

This clonotype was seen a handful of times. The rearrangement joins TRBV5-6 to TRBJ1-5; D is ambiguous. CDR3 length equals 14 residues. Germline V gene lookup returns CDR1 SGHDT and CDR2 YYEEEE. V was pared by 0 bases and J by 3 bases, with 7 bases between. CDR3 sequence (DNA): TGTGCCAGCAGCTTGGGTCACTACAATCAGCCCCAGCATTTT. The encoded protein is CASSLGHYNQPQHF.

The chain joins TRBV5-5 to TRBJ2-5; D call uncertain. Germline loops: CDR1 SGHKS, CDR2 YYEKEE (reference sequence). The V gene lost 0 bases and the J gene lost 2 bases, with 8 bases spanning the gap. This CDR3 is built from 14 residues. The CDR3 loop reads CASSLGDGQETQYF. CDR3 DNA: TGTGCCAGCAGCTTGGGAGACGGTCAAGAGACCCAGTACTTC.

This clonotype was observed a few times. The rearrangement joins TRBV18 to TRBJ2-7; D unclear. Germline CDR1 KGHSH, CDR2 LQKENI. The CDR3 is 17 residues long. The CDR3 loop is CASLPSDPRTGYYEQYV. In DNA, the CDR3 is TGTGCCAGCTTACCATCCGACCCGAGGACGGGCTACTACGAGCAGTACGTC.

This chain links TRBV7-8 with TRBJ2-7, with TRBD1 matching over 8 bases. CDR1 and CDR2 (germline): SGHVS, FQNEAQ. V lost 5 bases and J lost 5; bases outside the gene matches: 14. The CDR3 is made up of 16 amino acids. CDR3 nucleotide sequence: TGTGCCAGCAGCCAGAGCGAGACAGGGGCCAGAGACGAGCAGTACTTC. Translation gives CASSQSETGARDEQYF.

The chain links TRBV7-2 to TRBJ1-5; unclear D gene. Per germline, CDR1 SGHTA and CDR2 FQGNSA. The CDR3 loop spans 12 amino acids. Trimming left V 5 bases short and J 7 bases short, with 9 bases between. Here the CDR3 reads CASSPYGQPQHF. CDR3 sequence (DNA): TGTGCCAGCAGCCCCTACGGCCAGCCCCAGCATTTT.

The genes are TRBV29-1 and TRBJ1-1; 11 nucleotides align to TRBD1. Germline trimming cut 8 bases from V and 7 bases from J; bases unmatched to any gene: 6. The CDR3 consists of 12 residues. Germline CDR1 SQVTM, CDR2 ANQGSEA. The CDR3 DNA reads as TGCAGCACGACGGACAGGGGGCGTGAAGCTTTCTTT. Translation: CSTTDRGREAFF.

This clonotype turned up a few times. The CDR3 region is CASSLARGAGSSEQYF. The CDR3 bases are TGTGCCAGCAGCTTGGCCCGAGGGGCCGGGAGTTCCGAGCAGTACTTC. The V and J genes are TRBV5-5 and TRBJ2-7, with D possibly matching TRBD2 (6 bases). Germline V CDR1 and CDR2: SGHKS, YYEKEE (reference sequence). Trimming shortened V by 0 bases and J by 6 bases, and 19 bases separated the two germline ends. The CDR3 totals 16 residues. Complete variable domain (other parts from reference TRBV5-5 and TRBJ2-7): DAGVTQSPTHLIKTRGQQVTLRCSPISGHKSVSWYQQVLGQGPQFIFQYYEKEERGRGNFPDRFSARQFPNYSSELNVNALLLGDSALYLCASSLARGAGSSEQYFGPGTRLTVT.

CDR3 sequence reads: CSVWKQGSYNEQFF. CDR3 nucleotide sequence: TGCAGTGTATGGAAACAGGGCTCCTACAATGAGCAGTTCTTC. The chain recombines TRBV20-1 with TRBJ2-1, with D possibly being TRBD1 (6 bases). V lost 7 bases, J lost 0 bases, and 13 bases lay in between. The CDR3 has 14 residues. The germline CDR1 and CDR2 sequences are DFQATT and SNEGSKA (reference sequence).

As regards this clonotype: A much larger clone sits a single nucleotide away, making a read error possible. The chain joins TRBV12-3 or TRBV12-4 to TRBJ1-3; D perhaps matches TRBD1 (5 bases). The CDR3 is 15 amino acids. In DNA form, the CDR3 reads TGTGCCAGCAGCCTCACGGGGGGGACTGGAAACATCATATATTTT. Encoded protein: CASSLTGGTGNIIYF.